The 10 T cell receptor beta chains presented below share a single source sample, sequenced in a study of human T cells and chemical hapten exposure. A single record per CDR3 protein comes from TCRdb applying MiXCR to the RACE reads. The data show around 300,000 distinct CDR3 sequences, under 8% seen once. Noted time point: patch test 1, 2 weeks after DPC sensitization. Treatment specified: therapeutic diphenylcyclopropenone sensitization with weekly scalp DPC. The starting material was whole blood, obtained in connection with sensitization to the hapten diphenylcyclopropenone (DPC). These receptors all come from a woman under 30 with alopecia areata. Some clones in this sample may be carry-over from other donors' samples.

The V gene is TRBV12-3 or TRBV12-4, the J gene TRBJ2-1; D call uncertain. Trimming cost V 3 bases and J 8 bases, with 11 bases left between them. The CDR3 sequence is 13 residues long. The chain's CDR3 is CASSFGRPDEQFF. In DNA form, the CDR3 reads TGTGCCAGCAGTTTCGGACGGCCGGATGAGCAGTTCTTC.

This clonotype has ten or more counts. V usage is TRBV7-9 and J usage is TRBJ2-1; D could derive from TRBD1 or TRBD2 (6 bases each). This CDR3 spans 13 amino acids. V lost 1 base and J 10 bases, leaving 11 bases between the germline ends. Per the germline V gene, CDR1 is SEHNR and CDR2 is FQNEAQ (reference sequence). CDR3 sequence: CASSLEGGMEQFF. CDR3 nucleotide sequence: TGTGCCAGCAGCTTAGAGGGGGGTATGGAGCAGTTCTTC.

The V and J genes are TRBV29-1 and TRBJ2-2; D possibly corresponds to TRBD1 (6 bases). V gave up 5 bases and J gave up 3 bases, with 13 bases separating them. The CDR3 spans 14 residues. Germline-derived CDR1 and CDR2 are SQVTM and ANQGSEA. Here the CDR3 DNA reads TGCAGCGTTCCCCCCCCAGGGGACACCGGGGAGCTGTTTTTT. Translation: CSVPPPGDTGELFF.

This clonotype was detected a few times. V is TRBV14 and J is TRBJ1-1; no clear D gene. The CDR3 is made up of 18 amino acids. Germline assignment: CDR1 SGHDN and CDR2 FVKESK. V lost 4 bases and J lost 2, with 23 bases in between. CDR3 residues: CASSLLPKWATRNTEAFF. The CDR3, as DNA: TGTGCCAGCAGCCTCCTGCCCAAGTGGGCCACCCGCAACACTGAAGCTTTCTTT.

The V and J genes are TRBV5-1 and TRBJ1-6, with no clear D. The CDR3 totals 13 residues. Germline V gene data show CDR1 as SGHRS and CDR2 as YFSETQ. V gave up 6 bases and J gave up 5 bases, with 9 bases separating them. The CDR3: CASKDEDNSPLHF. The CDR3 coding sequence is TGCGCCAGCAAGGACGAAGATAATTCACCCCTCCACTTT.

This clonotype showed up just a few times. The genes are TRBV4-2 and TRBJ2-7; D is undetermined. Trimming cost V 0 bases and J 4 bases, with 10 bases left between them. CDR3 length: 14 amino acids. Germline V gene data show CDR1 as LGHNA and CDR2 as YNFKEQ. The CDR3 coding sequence is TGTGCCAGCAGCCAAGAGGGCTACTCATACGAGCAGTACTTC. Encoded protein: CASSQEGYSYEQYF.

V and J are TRBV28 and TRBJ1-1; D remains unclear. V shed 4 bases and J shed 5 bases, with 17 bases lying between them. Germline CDR1 reads MDHEN; CDR2 reads SYDVKM. CDR3 length: 15 residues. The CDR3 DNA sequence: TGTGCCAGCAGTTCACCCGGAAAGGGCGGAACTGAAGCTTTCTTT. Amino acid sequence: CASSSPGKGGTEAFF.

The chain has TRBV20-1 and TRBJ2-7, with 9 nucleotides matching TRBD1. From germline, CDR1 is DFQATT and CDR2 SNEGSKA (reference sequence). V was pared by 0 bases and J by 4 bases, with 7 bases of the junction left unmatched. This CDR3 comprises 15 residues. The CDR3 spells CSARDNTGGLYEQYF. CDR3 nucleotides: TGCAGTGCTAGAGACAACACAGGGGGCTTATACGAGCAGTACTTC.

Many counts were recorded for this clonotype. The chain employs TRBV9 and TRBJ2-5, with 7 bases that match TRBD1. The ends lost 3 bases at V and 2 bases at J; junction bases unmatched: 13. Germline values: CDR1 SGDLS, CDR2 YYNGEE. CDR3 size: 17 residues. As DNA, the CDR3 is TGTGCCAGCAGCGCCCCTAGACAGGGCACCCCACAAGAGACCCAGTACTTC. Translation: CASSAPRQGTPQETQYF.

The chain recombines TRBV6-6 with TRBJ1-6; D call uncertain. Deletions cut 10 bases from V and 8 bases from J, with 21 bases between. The CDR3 totals 15 residues. The germline V gene has CDR1 MNHNY and CDR2 SVGAGI (reference sequence). CDR3 DNA: TGTGCCACCCATGTGTTGACCATAAGGGATTCACCCCTCCACTTT. It encodes CATHVLTIRDSPLHF.